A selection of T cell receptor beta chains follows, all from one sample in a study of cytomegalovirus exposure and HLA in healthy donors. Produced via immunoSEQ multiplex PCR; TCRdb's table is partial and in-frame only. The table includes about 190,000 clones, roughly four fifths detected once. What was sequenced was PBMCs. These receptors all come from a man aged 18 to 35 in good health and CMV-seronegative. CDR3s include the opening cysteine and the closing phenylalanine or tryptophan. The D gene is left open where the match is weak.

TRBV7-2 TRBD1 CASSPRQGGNTEAFF
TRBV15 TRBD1 CATSRSTGGRNEKLFF
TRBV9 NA CASSLTAEGGGKNIQYF
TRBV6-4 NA CASRTVVRGALGQETQYF
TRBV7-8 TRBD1 CASSLKGQGYEQYF
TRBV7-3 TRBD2 CASSPSPLAGGPRDF
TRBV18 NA CASSSQVGADTQYF
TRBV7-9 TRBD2 CASSPGEGSSYEQYF
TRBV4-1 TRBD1 CASSHKDRGSYEQYF
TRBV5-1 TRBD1 CASSLMGQGDYGYTF
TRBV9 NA CASSYGGETGTEAFF
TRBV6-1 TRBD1 CASQQGVYGYTF
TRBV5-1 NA CASSLYRAPDTQYF
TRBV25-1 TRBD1 CASSPRTGVVQETQYF
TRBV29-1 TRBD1 CSVEVGQDTSYEQYF
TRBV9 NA CASSVREGTGPFPGANVLTF
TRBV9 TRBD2 CASSVDPAGVLGELFF
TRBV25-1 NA CASSEGGLRNTIYF
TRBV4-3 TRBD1 CASSQVRTGNSPLHF
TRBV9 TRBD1 CASSAKRGRGMDYGYTF
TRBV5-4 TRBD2 CASRIAGGPRNEQFF
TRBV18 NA CASSKSGANVLTF
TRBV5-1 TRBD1 CASSFRDREYHEQFF
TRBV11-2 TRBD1 CASGSLGTGVSVPGELFF
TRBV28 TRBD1 CASRAQGKGYTF
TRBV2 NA CASSEPGSSYNSPLHF
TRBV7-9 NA CASSTTDSTDTQYF
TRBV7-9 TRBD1 CASSLGGTGSLGYTF
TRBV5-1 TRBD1 CASSSRQGRSYEQYF
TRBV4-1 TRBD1 CASSPLYRTGVSEKLFF
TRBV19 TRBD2 CASSIGTSGYEQYF
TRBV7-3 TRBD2 CASSLGRAGAYLYNEQFF
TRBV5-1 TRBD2 CASSLVSSGNEQFF
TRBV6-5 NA CASSKGLLYNEQFF
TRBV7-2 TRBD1 CASSFTGTGFYEQYF
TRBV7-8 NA CASRSNRALSYEQYF
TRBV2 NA CASSRRGISNQPQHF
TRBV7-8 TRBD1 CASRSDGTEDIYEQYF
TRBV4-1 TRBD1 CASSQVRGGDNQPQHF
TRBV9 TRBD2 CASSVAPSTSAFSYEQYF
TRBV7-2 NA CASSPFAGSNYGYTF
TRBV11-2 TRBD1 CASRLGQGESYTF
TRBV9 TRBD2 CASSVFVAGGNEQFF
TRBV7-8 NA CASSLDRGTYGYTF
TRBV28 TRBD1 CASREHRGQGYSNYGYTF
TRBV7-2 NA CASSLALTYEQYF
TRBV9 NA CASSVAPNTEAFF
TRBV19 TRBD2 CASSRGLAGAGKFF
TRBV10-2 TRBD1 CASVRTGPTDTQYF
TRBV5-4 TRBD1 CASSLDRGTYNEQFF
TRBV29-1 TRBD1 CSVQGQEPYVQYF
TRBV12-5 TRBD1 CASGKQGENTEAFF
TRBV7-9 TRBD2 CASSPRLAEQETQYF
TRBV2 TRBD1 CASRLRTGEIRAQYF
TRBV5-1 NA CASSLAVELSYNEQFF